What follows are 12 T cell receptor beta chains derived from one specimen sequenced in a study of T cell repertoires in cytomegalovirus infection. TCRdb itself ran the reads through MiXCR, one entry per CDR3 protein. The sample lists about 140,000 distinct CDR3 sequences, 5% to 6.5% seen once, with roughly 17% in the top ten. The sequenced sample was PBMCs. Receptors were obtained from a human donor in good health (CMV status not recorded). Some clones in this sample may be carry-over from other donors' samples.

Ten or more counts support this clonotype. The rearrangement joins TRBV27 to TRBJ2-7; possible D gene TRBD2, 6 bases. The V gene lost 3 bases and the J gene lost 9 bases, with 18 bases spanning the gap. In germline, CDR1 is MNHEY, CDR2 SMNVEV (reference sequence). This CDR3 spans 14 amino acids. The chain's CDR3 is CASSFRRGEEMQYF. The DNA for the CDR3 is TGTGCCAGCAGTTTTCGGCGCGGGGAGGAAATGCAGTACTTC.

This clonotype was seen many times. The CDR3 protein is CASGLPRLAETQYF. The CDR3 region has the DNA TGTGCTAGTGGTTTGCCCCGCCTGGCAGAGACCCAGTACTTC. The rearrangement links TRBV12-5 to TRBJ2-5; no reliable D call. CDR1 and CDR2 (germline): LGHNT, FRNRAP. The CDR3 length is 14 residues. Trimming stripped 2 bases from V and 4 bases from J, with 11 bases between.

The chain joins TRBV5-4 to TRBJ2-1, with 9 bases identical to TRBD2. The J segment lost 3 bases and the V segment lost 3 bases, leaving 7 bases of the junction unmatched. The CDR3 spans 16 residues. Germline CDR1 is SGHNT and CDR2 is YYREEE (reference sequence). Written as DNA, the CDR3 is TGTGCCAGCAGCTCCCCGGCTAGCGGGGTCTACAATGAGCAGTTCTTC. This sequence encodes CASSSPASGVYNEQFF.

This clonotype showed up many times. This chain joins TRBV14 and TRBJ2-3; TRBD2 matches at 7 bases. In germline, CDR1 is SGHDN, CDR2 FVKESK. After removal of 6 bases from V and 6 bases from J, the junction contained 9 bases not matched to a gene. The CDR3 runs 14 residues. The CDR3 sequence is CASSGTTLADTQYF. The CDR3 nucleotides read TGTGCCAGCAGTGGGACTACGCTCGCTGATACGCAGTATTTT.

This clonotype was seen at least ten times. V is TRBV7-2 and J is TRBJ2-1; 7 bases are a match to TRBD2. With V trimmed by 5 bases and J by 7 bases, 11 bases remained unmatched. From germline, CDR1 is SGHTA and CDR2 FQGNSA. The CDR3 contains 15 residues. The CDR3 here is CASSRGTTPGNEQFF. CDR3 DNA sequence: TGTGCCAGCAGCCGTGGGACTACTCCAGGGAATGAGCAGTTCTTC.

This sequence joins TRBV5-1 and TRBJ1-2; D uncertain. The CDR3 has 14 amino acids. Germline V gene sequence: CDR1 SGHRS, CDR2 YFSETQ. The V end lost 0 bases, the J end lost 1 base, and 7 bases lay between the germline ends. The CDR3, as DNA: TGCGCCAGCAGCTTGGAAGGCCTTAACTATGGCTACACCTTC. Protein sequence: CASSLEGLNYGYTF.

There are a few counts of this clonotype. The chain uses TRBV19 and TRBJ2-6; D not resolved. The CDR3 runs 15 residues. The V and J ends lost 5 bases and 4 bases respectively, with 12 bases between them. Germline lookup yields CDR1 LNHDA and CDR2 SQIVND (reference sequence). The CDR3: CASSPQVTGANVLTF. The CDR3 region has the DNA TGTGCCAGTAGTCCCCAGGTCACCGGGGCCAACGTCCTGACTTTC.

The chain joins TRBV29-1 to TRBJ1-2, with D tentatively TRBD1 (5 bases). This CDR3 is 11 amino acids long. Germline values: CDR1 SQVTM, CDR2 ANQGSEA. Between the trimmed V and J ends, which lost 4 bases and 4 bases, there was a span of 7 bases. Here the CDR3 reads CSVGRAYGYTF. The CDR3 DNA is TGCAGCGTTGGCAGGGCCTATGGCTACACCTTC.

This clonotype was observed at least ten times. The V and J genes are TRBV7-2 and TRBJ2-5, with a possible D match to TRBD1 (6 bases). Deletions cut 0 bases from V and 5 bases from J, with 16 bases between. The CDR3 length is 16 residues. From germline, CDR1 is SGHTA and CDR2 FQGNSA. CDR3 protein: CASSLAVGQGWETQYF. CDR3 nucleotide sequence: TGTGCCAGCAGCTTAGCTGTTGGCCAGGGGTGGGAGACCCAGTACTTC.

This clonotype was picked up many times. The chain couples TRBV7-9 to TRBJ1-1; 8 bases are a match to TRBD1. CDR1 is SEHNR and CDR2 is FQNEAQ in the germline V gene (reference sequence). CDR3 length: 17 amino acids. The V and J ends lost 5 bases and 5 bases, in that order; junction bases with no gene match: 16. This CDR3 reads CASSLNLGGTGGTEAFF. CDR3 in DNA: TGTGCCAGCAGCCTTAATTTGGGGGGGACAGGAGGAACTGAAGCTTTCTTT.

This clonotype was seen ten or more times. This chain links TRBV7-2 with TRBJ2-4; tentative D call: TRBD1 (6 bases). The CDR3 consists of 13 residues. V was pared by 2 bases and J by 7 bases, with 9 bases between. Germline CDR1 SGHTA, CDR2 FQGNSA. As DNA, the CDR3 is TGTGCCAGCAGCTTAAGGGGGAGCAACATTCAGTACTTC. It is translated as CASSLRGSNIQYF.

This clonotype was seen ten or more times. This rearrangement joins TRBV7-2 to TRBJ1-2; possible D gene TRBD1, 6 bases. Germline loops: CDR1 SGHTA, CDR2 FQGNSA. V gave up 0 bases and J gave up 2 bases, with 13 bases separating them. This CDR3 region has 16 residues. As DNA, the CDR3 is TGTGCCAGCAGCTTAGCCGGGCGACAGGAGAACTATGGCTACACCTTC. Its translation: CASSLAGRQENYGYTF.